This T cell receptor beta chain was identified in a study of blood T cell repertoires in COVID-19. After removal of 2 bases from V and 5 bases from J, the junction contained 7 bases not matched to a gene. Looked up from germline, CDR1 is SGHRS and CDR2 is YFSETQ. This CDR3 is built from 15 residues. Assay: immunoSEQ multiplex PCR; the TCRdb copy retains only in-frame clones and omits some. Found here are roughly 70,000 clones, 75% to 95% of them singletons; the top ten hold 4.8%. The clonotype was recovered from a woman aged 60 to 75 with active COVID-19. The specimen sequenced was peripheral blood. The chain employs TRBV5-1 and TRBJ2-1; the match to TRBD1 covers 7 bases. The CDR3 sequence is CASSFLGQANNEQFF. CDR3 nucleotides: TGCGCCAGCAGCTTCTTAGGACAGGCGAACAATGAGCAGTTCTTC.